This T cell receptor (beta chain) appears in the sequencing data of a study of T cells in Graves' hyperthyroidism and ophthalmopathy. Points from the study as a whole: Ophthalmopathy was predicted by the model a median of around 5.9 months ahead of onset.

Patients with uncontrolled infections, other autoimmune diseases, pregnancy or lactation were excluded. Diagnosis rested on symptoms, serum thyroxine and TRAb, thyroid ultrasound, and orbital computed tomography. Fresh peripheral blood, 10 ml, yielded the PBMCs. Details on this clonotype: Its antigen remains unknown.

After removal of 6 bases from V and 4 bases from J, the junction contained 14 bases not matched to a gene. Looked up from germline, CDR1 is SGHRS and CDR2 is YFSETQ. The CDR3 is made up of 16 amino acids. Amplification of TCR beta CDR3 regions used RNA as the template. First-round RT-PCR targeting the TCR CDR3 was performed with the HTBI primer set. TCRdb reprocessed the multiplex PCR reads via MiXCR and lists one record per CDR3 protein. In the table there are some 210,000 distinct CDR3 sequences, under 20% of which are singletons. The chain employs TRBV5-1 and TRBJ1-1, with 8 bases fitting TRBD1. Source material: blood. The TCR originated in a man in his fifties or sixties with Graves' hyperthyroidism. Here the CDR3 reads CASTRGTGGGGTEAFF. The CDR3 nucleotides read TGCGCCAGCACCCGAGGGACAGGCGGCGGGGGCACTGAAGCTTTCTTT.